The entry below describes one T cell receptor (beta chain). Its antigen remains unidentified. This sample is drawn from a study of cytomegalovirus exposure and HLA in healthy donors. General study points: Only CMV serostatus was available as immune exposure information. Prediction of most subjects' HLA-A and HLA-B alleles by TCR beta sequences was reportedly accurate.

The PCR contained 60 Vbeta and 13 Jbeta primers. Authors' methods: Later reanalysis found around 84 million unique TCR beta chains, about 10 million of them shared. The assay was immunoSEQ multiplex PCR, and TCRdb's table has in-frame clones only and misses some. The DNA gave D and trimming, while V, J and clone size come from that table. The sample lists 150,000 or so clones; roughly three quarters were seen once. This TCR derives from a man aged 30 to 45 in good health and CMV-seropositive. The sample taken for sequencing was PBMCs.

DNA for the CDR3: TGTGCCAGCAGTACCGAAGGGAGTGGAATGAACACTGAAGCTTTCTTT. Translating gives CASSTEGSGMNTEAFF. The chain has TRBV28 and TRBJ1-1, with D unresolved. Trimming took 5 bases from V and 0 from J, leaving 16 bases between them. Per the germline V gene, CDR1 is MDHEN and CDR2 is SYDVKM. The CDR3 is made up of 16 amino acids. Supplemented by reference TRBV28 and TRBJ1-1, the full variable domain reads DVKVTQSSRYLVKRTGEKVFLECVQDMDHENMFWYRQDPGLGLRLIYFSYDVKMKEKGDIPEGYSVSREKKERFSLILESASTNQTSMYLCASSTEGSGMNTEAFFGQGTRLTVV.